Below are 9 T cell receptor beta chains sequenced from a single sample in a study of blood T cell repertoires in COVID-19. Assay used: immunoSEQ multiplex PCR; TCRdb lists only in-frame clones, some missing. The sample holds some 260,000 clones; roughly 80% are singletons and the top ten take 3% to 4%. The sample comprised peripheral blood. These receptors all stem from a woman between 35 and 50 years old with active or convalescent COVID-19.

V is TRBV12-3 or TRBV12-4 and J is TRBJ2-7; TRBD1 matches 7 bases. J gave up 3 bases and V 3 bases, and 2 bases lay outside the gene matches. The CDR3 covers 13 residues. The CDR3 DNA follows: TGTGCCAGCAGTTTGGGACAGCTCTACGAGCAGTACTTC. Amino acid sequence: CASSLGQLYEQYF.

V usage is TRBV14 and J usage is TRBJ1-3, with D perhaps matching TRBD1 (5 bases). V was clipped by 2 bases and J by 2 bases, with 7 bases between them. The CDR3 consists of 14 residues. Looked up from germline, CDR1 is SGHDN and CDR2 is FVKESK. DNA for the CDR3: TGTGCCAGCAGCCAATGGGGGGCTGGAAACACCATATATTTT. Translation gives CASSQWGAGNTIYF.

The chain employs TRBV2 and TRBJ2-4, with 10 nucleotides matching TRBD2. Germline CDR1 reads SNHLY; CDR2 reads FYNNEI. This CDR3 has 19 amino acids. The junction had 15 bases not matched to a gene; V was cut back by 4 bases and J by 3 bases. Here the CDR3 reads CASSGSDLAGAWDKNIQYF. CDR3 sequence (DNA): TGTGCCAGCAGTGGGTCGGATCTAGCGGGGGCTTGGGACAAAAACATTCAGTACTTC.

This clone was picked up many times. The chain's CDR3 is CAISDSGTGYLAFF. DNA for the CDR3: TGTGCCATCAGTGATTCCGGGACAGGGTATTTGGCTTTCTTT. The rearrangement joins TRBV10-3 to TRBJ1-1; 9 bases are a match to TRBD1. V was clipped by 3 bases and J by 11 bases; unmatched bases: 10. The CDR3 loop spans 14 amino acids. CDR1 and CDR2 from the germline V gene are ENHRY and SYGVKD.

This clone was observed at least ten times. The rearrangement uses TRBV14 and TRBJ2-3, with D tentatively TRBD2 (5 bases). The CDR3 has 14 amino acids. Germline values: CDR1 SGHDN, CDR2 FVKESK. Trimming took 1 base from V and 9 from J, leaving 14 bases between them. The CDR3 sequence is CASSQGARSETQYF. In nucleotides, the CDR3 is TGTGCCAGCAGCCAAGGGGCTCGTAGCGAGACGCAGTATTTT.

The chain is built from TRBV7-9 and TRBJ2-3; TRBD2 matches at 7 bases. The J segment lost 2 bases and the V segment lost 1 base, leaving 6 bases of the junction unmatched. From germline, CDR1 is SEHNR and CDR2 FQNEAQ (reference sequence). The CDR3 loop spans 16 amino acids. CDR3 sequence (DNA): TGTGCCAGCAGCTTAGTCCGCGGGGGTTTCACAGATACGCAGTATTTT. Protein product: CASSLVRGGFTDTQYF.

The chain recombines TRBV10-3 with TRBJ1-2; D is possibly TRBD1 (5 bases). The CDR3 has 12 residues. Germline CDR1 and CDR2: ENHRY and SYGVKD. The V end lost 10 bases, the J end lost 8 bases, and 17 bases lay between the germline ends. In DNA, the CDR3 is TGTGCCAGCCACCGGGGGAGCCAGGGCTACACCTTC. It specifies CASHRGSQGYTF.

The V gene is TRBV7-9, the J gene TRBJ2-3, with 7 bases lining up with TRBD2. The germline CDR1 and CDR2 sequences are SEHNR and FQNEAQ (reference sequence). The CDR3 loop spans 17 amino acids. The V and J ends lost 0 bases and 2 bases, in that order; junction bases with no gene match: 8. Here the CDR3 reads CASSLARLADYTDTQYF. The CDR3 bases are TGTGCCAGCAGCTTAGCACGGCTAGCGGATTACACAGATACGCAGTATTTT.

The chain is built from TRBV10-3 and TRBJ2-6, with a possible D match to TRBD1 (5 bases). The CDR3 runs to 13 residues. From germline, CDR1 is ENHRY and CDR2 SYGVKD. V lost 10 bases and J 0 bases, leaving 7 bases between the germline ends. Written as DNA, the CDR3 is TGTGCCACGCAGGGCTCTGGGGCCAACGTCCTGACTTTC. It yields the protein CATQGSGANVLTF.